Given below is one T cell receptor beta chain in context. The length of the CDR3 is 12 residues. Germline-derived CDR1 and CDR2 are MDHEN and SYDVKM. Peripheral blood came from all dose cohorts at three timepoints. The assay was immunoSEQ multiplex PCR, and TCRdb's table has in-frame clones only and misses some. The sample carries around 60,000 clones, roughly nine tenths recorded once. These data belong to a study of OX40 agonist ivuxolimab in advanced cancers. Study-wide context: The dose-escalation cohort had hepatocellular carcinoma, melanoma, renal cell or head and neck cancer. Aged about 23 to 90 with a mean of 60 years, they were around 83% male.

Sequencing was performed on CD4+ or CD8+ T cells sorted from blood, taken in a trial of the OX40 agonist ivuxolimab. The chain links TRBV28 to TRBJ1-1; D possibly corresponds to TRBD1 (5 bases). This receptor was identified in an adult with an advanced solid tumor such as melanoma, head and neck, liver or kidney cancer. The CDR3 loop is CAAGPLNTEAFF. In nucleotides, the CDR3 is TGTGCAGCGGGACCGCTGAACACTGAAGCTTTCTTT. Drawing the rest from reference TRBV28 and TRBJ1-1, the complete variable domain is DVKVTQSSRYLVKRTGEKVFLECVQDMDHENMFWYRQDPGLGLRLIYFSYDVKMKEKGDIPEGYSVSREKKERFSLILESASTNQTSMYLCAAGPLNTEAFFGQGTRLTVV.